This T cell receptor beta chain was identified in a study of vaccination and CD4 T cells after COVID-19. On the study more broadly: The cells in question were stimulated using overlapping spike peptides derived from SARS-CoV-2, HCoV-NL63, HCoV-OC43 and HCoV-229E.

This sample's treatment: roughly 11-day PBMC culture with coronavirus spike peptide pools or control peptides (ViraFEST assay). Study outcomes and limitations: A nonsignificant rise from roughly 22 to 38 was seen in the median number of SARS-CoV-2-reactive clonotypes.

There are 16 residues in the CDR3. To note about this clonotype: Its antigen remains unidentified.

Cultured CD4+ T-cell DNA underwent Oncomine TCR Beta short-read sequencing. Genomic DNA from cultured CD4+ T cells was extracted. TCRdb re-derived calls from the PCR reads in MiXCR, one entry per CDR3 protein. The table has more than 15,000 distinct CDR3 sequences, under 55% seen once. This rearrangement joins TRBV21-1 to TRBJ2-1; the table's TRBD2 call for D was not verified on the DNA. TRBV21-1 is listed as a pseudogene. The sample was CD4+ T cells from blood, cultured in vitro, taken before SARS-CoV-2 vaccination. The clonotype originates from a human donor who received a COVID-19 vaccine. Here the CDR3 DNA reads TGTGCCAGCAGCACCTCTAGCGGGGGGGCTGGGAATGAGCAGTTCTTC. Protein product: CASSTSSGGAGNEQFF.